This T cell receptor (beta chain) was recovered during a study of T cell repertoires in aging, cancer and after chemotherapy. Peripheral blood genomic DNA, not sorted cells or RNA, was the template. Multiplex touch-down PCR with TRB-A/B primers amplified rearranged V-D-J TRB sequences. TCRdb re-analysed the multiplex PCR reads in MiXCR, keeping a single row per CDR3 protein. The sample has thousands of distinct CDR3 sequences, roughly 22% seen once. Germline CDR1 is MNHGY and CDR2 is SVAAGI. The V gene lost 4 bases and the J gene lost 6 bases, with 21 bases spanning the gap. The CDR3 runs 16 residues.

The chain joins TRBV6-9 to TRBJ1-1; D is perhaps TRBD1 (6 bases). The sequence was collected from a human donor with a solid tumor. The material sequenced was blood. CDR3 residues: CASSSGRGGRASEAFF. The DNA for the CDR3 is TGTGCCAGCAGTTCGGGCCGGGGGGGCAGGGCCTCTGAAGCTTTCTTT.